A few counts support the clone carrying this T cell receptor beta chain. The target antigen is unknown. This sample was included in a study of cytomegalovirus exposure and HLA in healthy donors. Points from the study as a whole: In an earlier analysis, about 87% or about 30%: the productive usage of most TCR beta V segments. Presence/absence analyses assumed roughly uniform sequencing depth across donors, which may not hold. The authors enumerated around 150 TCR beta chains as linked to cytomegalovirus. V segments that were indistinguishable, TRBV6-2 and TRBV6-3 among them, were omitted from analysis.

PCR involved 60 Vbeta and 13 Jbeta primers. The data were produced by immunoSEQ multiplex PCR, yet TCRdb's version contains in-frame clones alone and is incomplete. Of under 200,000 clones in the sample, over 70% were seen once. Germline loops: CDR1 SNHLY, CDR2 FYNNEI. This CDR3 is built from 18 residues. Germline trimming cut 4 bases from V and 1 base from J; bases unmatched to any gene: 13. The specimen was PBMCs. This TCR came from a middle-aged woman in good health and CMV-seropositive. This sequence joins TRBV2 and TRBJ2-5; 9 bases agree with TRBD2. The CDR3 sequence is CASSAGLAGNWGQETQYF. Written as DNA, the CDR3 is TGTGCCAGCAGTGCCGGCCTAGCGGGGAATTGGGGCCAAGAGACCCAGTACTTC.